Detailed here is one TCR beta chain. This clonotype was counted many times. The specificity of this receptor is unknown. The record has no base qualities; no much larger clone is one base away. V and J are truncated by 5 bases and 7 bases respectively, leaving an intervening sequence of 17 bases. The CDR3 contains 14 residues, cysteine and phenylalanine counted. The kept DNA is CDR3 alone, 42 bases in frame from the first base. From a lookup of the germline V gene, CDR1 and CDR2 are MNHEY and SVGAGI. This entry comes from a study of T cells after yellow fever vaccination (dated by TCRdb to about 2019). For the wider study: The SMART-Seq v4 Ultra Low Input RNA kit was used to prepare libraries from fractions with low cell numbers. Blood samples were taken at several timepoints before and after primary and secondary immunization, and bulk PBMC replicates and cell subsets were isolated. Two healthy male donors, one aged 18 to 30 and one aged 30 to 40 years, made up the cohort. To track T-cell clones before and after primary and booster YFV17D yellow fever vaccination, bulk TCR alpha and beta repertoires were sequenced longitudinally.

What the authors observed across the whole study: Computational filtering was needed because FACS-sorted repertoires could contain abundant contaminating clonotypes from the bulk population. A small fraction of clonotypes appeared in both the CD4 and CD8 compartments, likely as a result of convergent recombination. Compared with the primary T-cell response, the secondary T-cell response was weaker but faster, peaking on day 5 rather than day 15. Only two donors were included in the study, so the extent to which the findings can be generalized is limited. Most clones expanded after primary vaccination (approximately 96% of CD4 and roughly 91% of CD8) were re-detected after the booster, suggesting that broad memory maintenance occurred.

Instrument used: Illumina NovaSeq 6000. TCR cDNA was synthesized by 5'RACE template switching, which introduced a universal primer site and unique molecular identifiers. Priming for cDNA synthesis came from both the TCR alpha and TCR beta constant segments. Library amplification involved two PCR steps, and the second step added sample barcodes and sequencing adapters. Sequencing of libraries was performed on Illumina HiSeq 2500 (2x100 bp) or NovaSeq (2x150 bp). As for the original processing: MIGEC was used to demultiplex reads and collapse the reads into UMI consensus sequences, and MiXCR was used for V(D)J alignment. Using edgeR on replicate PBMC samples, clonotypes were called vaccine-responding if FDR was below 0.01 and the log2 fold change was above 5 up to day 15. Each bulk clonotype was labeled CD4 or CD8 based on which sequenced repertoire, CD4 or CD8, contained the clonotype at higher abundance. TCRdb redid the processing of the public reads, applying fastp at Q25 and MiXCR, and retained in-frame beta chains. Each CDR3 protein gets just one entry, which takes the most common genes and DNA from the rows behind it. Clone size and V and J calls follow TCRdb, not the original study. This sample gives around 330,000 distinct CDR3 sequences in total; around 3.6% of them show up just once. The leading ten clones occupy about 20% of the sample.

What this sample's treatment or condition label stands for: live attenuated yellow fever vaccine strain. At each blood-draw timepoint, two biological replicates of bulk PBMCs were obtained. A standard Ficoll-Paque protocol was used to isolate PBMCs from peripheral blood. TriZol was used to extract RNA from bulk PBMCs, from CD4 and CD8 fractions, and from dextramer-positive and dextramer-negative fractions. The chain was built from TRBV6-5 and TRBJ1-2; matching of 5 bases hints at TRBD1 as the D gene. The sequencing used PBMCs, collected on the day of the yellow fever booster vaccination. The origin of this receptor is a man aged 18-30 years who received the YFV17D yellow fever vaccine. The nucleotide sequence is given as TGTGCCAGCAGTCCGTCGACATTTAGGGGTGGCTACACCTTC. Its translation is CASSPSTFRGGYTF.